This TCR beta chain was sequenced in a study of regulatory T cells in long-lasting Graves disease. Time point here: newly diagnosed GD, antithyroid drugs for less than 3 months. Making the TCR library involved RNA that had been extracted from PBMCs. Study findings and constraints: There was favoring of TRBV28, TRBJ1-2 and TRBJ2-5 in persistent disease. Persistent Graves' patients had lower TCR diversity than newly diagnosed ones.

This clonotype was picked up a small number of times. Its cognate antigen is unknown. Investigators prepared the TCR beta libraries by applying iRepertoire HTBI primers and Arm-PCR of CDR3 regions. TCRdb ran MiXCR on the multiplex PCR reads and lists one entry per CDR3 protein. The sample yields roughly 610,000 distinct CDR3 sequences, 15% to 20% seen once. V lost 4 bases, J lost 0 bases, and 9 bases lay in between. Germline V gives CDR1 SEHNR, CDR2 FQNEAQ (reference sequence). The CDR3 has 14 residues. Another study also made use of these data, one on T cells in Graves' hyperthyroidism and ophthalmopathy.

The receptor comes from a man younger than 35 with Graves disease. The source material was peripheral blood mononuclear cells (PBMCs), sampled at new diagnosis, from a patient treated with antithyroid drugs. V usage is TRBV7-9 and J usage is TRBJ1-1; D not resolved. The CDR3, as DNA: TGTGCCAGCAGCTCATCCGGGGTGAACACTGAAGCTTTCTTT. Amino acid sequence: CASSSSGVNTEAFF.